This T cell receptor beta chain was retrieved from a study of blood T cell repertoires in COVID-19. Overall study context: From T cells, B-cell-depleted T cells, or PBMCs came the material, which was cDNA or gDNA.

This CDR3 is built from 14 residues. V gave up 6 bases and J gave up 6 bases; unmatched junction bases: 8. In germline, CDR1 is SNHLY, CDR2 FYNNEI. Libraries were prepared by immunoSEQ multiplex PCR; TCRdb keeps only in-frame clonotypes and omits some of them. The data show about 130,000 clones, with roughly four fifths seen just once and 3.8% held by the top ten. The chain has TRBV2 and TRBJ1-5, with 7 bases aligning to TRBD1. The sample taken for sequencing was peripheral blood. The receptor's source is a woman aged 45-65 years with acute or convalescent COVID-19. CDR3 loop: CASRGRQGGQPQHF. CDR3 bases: TGTGCCAGCAGGGGACGACAGGGCGGTCAGCCCCAGCATTTT.